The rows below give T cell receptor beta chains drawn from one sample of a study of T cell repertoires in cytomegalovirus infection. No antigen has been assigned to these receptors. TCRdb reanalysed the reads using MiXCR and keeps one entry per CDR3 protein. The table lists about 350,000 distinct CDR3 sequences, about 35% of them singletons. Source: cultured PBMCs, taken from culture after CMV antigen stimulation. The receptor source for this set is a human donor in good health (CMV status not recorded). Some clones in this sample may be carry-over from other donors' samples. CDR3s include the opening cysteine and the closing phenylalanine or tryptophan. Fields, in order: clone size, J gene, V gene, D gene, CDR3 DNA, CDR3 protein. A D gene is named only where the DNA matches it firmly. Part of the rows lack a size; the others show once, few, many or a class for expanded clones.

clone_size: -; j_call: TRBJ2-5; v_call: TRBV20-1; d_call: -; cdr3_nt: TGCAGTGCTAGGGACCAACCGGAGACCCAGTACTTC; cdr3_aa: CSARDQPETQYF
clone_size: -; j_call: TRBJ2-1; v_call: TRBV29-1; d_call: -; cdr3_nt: TGCAGCGTTGGAGCAGCGCCGAGCTCCTACAATGAGCAGTTCTTC; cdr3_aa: CSVGAAPSSYNEQFF
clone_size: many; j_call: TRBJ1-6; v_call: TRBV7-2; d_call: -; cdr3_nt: TGTGCCAGCAGCTTATATAATTCACCCCTCCACTTT; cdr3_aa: CASSLYNSPLHF
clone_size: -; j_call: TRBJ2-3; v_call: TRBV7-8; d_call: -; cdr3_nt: TGTGCCAGCAGTTGGAAGTTGTCCCCTAGCACAGATACGCAGTATTTT; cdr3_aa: CASSWKLSPSTDTQYF
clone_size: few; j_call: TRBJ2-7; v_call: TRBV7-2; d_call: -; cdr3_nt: TGTGCCAGCAGCACCCAGGGGTTGGGAGGGTTTCTCTTCGAGCAGTACTTC; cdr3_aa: CASSTQGLGGFLFEQYF
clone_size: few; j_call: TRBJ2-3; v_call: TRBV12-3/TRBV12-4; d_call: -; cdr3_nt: TGTGCCAGCGGCAGCTCAGGGTCTCGCACAGATACGCAGTATTTT; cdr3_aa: CASGSSGSRTDTQYF
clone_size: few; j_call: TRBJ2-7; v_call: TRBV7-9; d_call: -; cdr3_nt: TGTGCCAGCAGCTTTTCGTCGGGGGATCAGGAGCAGTACTTC; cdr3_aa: CASSFSSGDQEQYF
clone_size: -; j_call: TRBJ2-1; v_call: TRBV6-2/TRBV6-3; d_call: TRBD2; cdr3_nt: TGTGCCAGCAGTTACGGCGGGAGGTTAAACAATGAGCAGTTCTTC; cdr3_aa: CASSYGGRLNNEQFF
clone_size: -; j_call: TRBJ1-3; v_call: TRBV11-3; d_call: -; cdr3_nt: TGTGCCAGCAGCCAAGGAACAGGGACCTCTGGAAACACCATATATTTT; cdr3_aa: CASSQGTGTSGNTIYF
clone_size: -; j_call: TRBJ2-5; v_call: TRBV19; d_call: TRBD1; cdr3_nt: TGTGCCAGTGAACCCTTAGGGGGCTCGAAAGAGACCCAGTACTTC; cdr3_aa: CASEPLGGSKETQYF
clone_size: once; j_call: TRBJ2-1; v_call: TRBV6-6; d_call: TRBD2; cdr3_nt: TGTGCCAGCAGTTGCATACGGGGGACTACGCGATACAATGAGCAGTTCTTC; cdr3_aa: CASSCIRGTTRYNEQFF
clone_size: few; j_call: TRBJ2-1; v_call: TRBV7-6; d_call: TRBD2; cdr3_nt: TGTGCCAGCAGCCCCGGGGGACTAGCGGGGGGCAATGAGCAGTTCTTC; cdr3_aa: CASSPGGLAGGNEQFF
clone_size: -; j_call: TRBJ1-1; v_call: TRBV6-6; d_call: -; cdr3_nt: TGTGCCAGCAGTTACTTTCAGACGGGGAATCTGGCCACTGAAGCTTTCTTT; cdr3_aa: CASSYFQTGNLATEAFF
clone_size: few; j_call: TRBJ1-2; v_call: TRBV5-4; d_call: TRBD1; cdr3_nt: TGTGCCAGCAGCCAGGGGGCCGGCGCCGGTGCTTATGGCTACACCTTC; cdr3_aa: CASSQGAGAGAYGYTF
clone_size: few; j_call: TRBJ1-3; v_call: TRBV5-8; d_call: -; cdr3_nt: TGTGCCAGCAGCTCTCAGCTTCAGGGGCGAGGGAACACCATATATTTT; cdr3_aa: CASSSQLQGRGNTIYF
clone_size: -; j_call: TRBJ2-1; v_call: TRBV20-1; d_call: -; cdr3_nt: TGCAGTGCTAGAGATAGCAACAATGAGCAGTTCTTC; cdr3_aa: CSARDSNNEQFF
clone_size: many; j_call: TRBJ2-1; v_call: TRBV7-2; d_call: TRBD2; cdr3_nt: TGTGCCAGCAGTTGGGGCCCAACTAGCGGGGGACACAATGAGCAGTTCTTC; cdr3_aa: CASSWGPTSGGHNEQFF
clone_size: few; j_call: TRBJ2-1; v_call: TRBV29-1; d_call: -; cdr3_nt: -; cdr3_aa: CSVAAGSPWFF
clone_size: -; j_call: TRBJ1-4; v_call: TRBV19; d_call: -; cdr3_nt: TGTGCCAGTAGTGACAGGAGAAATGAAAAACTGTTTTTT; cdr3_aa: CASSDRRNEKLFF
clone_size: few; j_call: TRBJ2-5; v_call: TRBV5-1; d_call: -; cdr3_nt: TGCGCCAGCAGCTTGGAGGCTAGCTTTAGGGAGACCCAGTACTTC; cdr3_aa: CASSLEASFRETQYF
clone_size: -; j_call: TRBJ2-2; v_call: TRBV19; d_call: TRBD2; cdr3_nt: TGTGCCAGTAGTATTTCAAGCGGGGGGAACACCGGGGAGCTGTTTTTT; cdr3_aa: CASSISSGGNTGELFF
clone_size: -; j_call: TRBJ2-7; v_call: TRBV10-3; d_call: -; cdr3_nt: TGTGCCATCAGTGAGTCAAGCGGAACCTACGAGCAGTACTTC; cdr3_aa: CAISESSGTYEQYF
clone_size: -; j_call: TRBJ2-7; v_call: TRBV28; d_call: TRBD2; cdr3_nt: TGTGCCAGCAGTGAATCCGGGACTACCTCCTACGAGCAGTACTTC; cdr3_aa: CASSESGTTSYEQYF
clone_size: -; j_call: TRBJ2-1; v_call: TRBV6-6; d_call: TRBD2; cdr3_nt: TGTGCCAGCAGTGCGGGAACTAGCGGGAGTCTTTATGAGCAGTTCTTC; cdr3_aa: CASSAGTSGSLYEQFF
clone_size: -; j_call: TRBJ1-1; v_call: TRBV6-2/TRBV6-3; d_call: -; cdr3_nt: TGTGCCAGCAGTCGGAGGGAATCGAATGAAGCTTTCTTT; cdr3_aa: CASSRRESNEAFF
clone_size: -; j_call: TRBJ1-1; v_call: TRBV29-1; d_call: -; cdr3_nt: TGCAGCGTTGAGGCCAGAAACACTGAAGCTTTCTTT; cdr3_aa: CSVEARNTEAFF
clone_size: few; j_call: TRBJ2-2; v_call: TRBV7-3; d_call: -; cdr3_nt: TGTGCCAGCAGCTTAAGACCCGGACTCCACACCGGGGAGCTGTTTTTT; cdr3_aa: CASSLRPGLHTGELFF
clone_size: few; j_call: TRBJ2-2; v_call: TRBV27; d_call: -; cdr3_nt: TGTGCCAGCAGTCCCCCAATGAACACCGGGGAGCTGTTTTTT; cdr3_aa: CASSPPMNTGELFF
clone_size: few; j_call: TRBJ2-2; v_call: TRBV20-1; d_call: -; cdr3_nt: TGCAGTGCTAGAGATCACCAGTATGACACCGGGGAGCTGTTTTTT; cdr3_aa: CSARDHQYDTGELFF
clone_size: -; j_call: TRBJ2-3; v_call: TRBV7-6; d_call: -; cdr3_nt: TGTGCCAGCAGCCCCGTCGATATGATAGATACGCAGTATTTT; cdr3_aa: CASSPVDMIDTQYF
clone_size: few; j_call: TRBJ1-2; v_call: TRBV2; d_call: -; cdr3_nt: TGTGCCAGCAGACGGACGGATTATGGCTACACCTTC; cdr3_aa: CASRRTDYGYTF
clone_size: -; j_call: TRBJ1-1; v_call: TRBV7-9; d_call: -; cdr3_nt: TGTGCCAGCAGTGTTGTCGCAGGGAACACTGAAGCTTTCTTT; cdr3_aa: CASSVVAGNTEAFF
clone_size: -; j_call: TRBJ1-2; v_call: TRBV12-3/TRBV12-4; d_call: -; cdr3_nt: TGTGCCAGCAGGTCACAGGGTTTCGGCTATGGCTACACCTTC; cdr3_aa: CASRSQGFGYGYTF
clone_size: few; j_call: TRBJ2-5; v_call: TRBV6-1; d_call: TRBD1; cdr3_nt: TGTGCCAGCAGTCTCGGACAGGGATTTGAGACCCAGTACTTC; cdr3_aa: CASSLGQGFETQYF
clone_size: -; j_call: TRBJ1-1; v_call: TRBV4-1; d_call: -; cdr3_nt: TGCGCCAGCAGCCAAGAGACAAGTTGGAAGAACACTGAAGCTTTCTTT; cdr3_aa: CASSQETSWKNTEAFF
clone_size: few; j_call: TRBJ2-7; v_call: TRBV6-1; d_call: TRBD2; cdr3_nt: TGTGCCAGCCAGGGGGGGACTAGCGGGAGAGGACGCAGCGAGCAGTACTTC; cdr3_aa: CASQGGTSGRGRSEQYF
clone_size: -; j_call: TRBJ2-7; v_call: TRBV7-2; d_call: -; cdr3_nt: TGTGCCAGCAGCCCCTCGCGACTAGTGAGGGAGCAGTACTTC; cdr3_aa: CASSPSRLVREQYF
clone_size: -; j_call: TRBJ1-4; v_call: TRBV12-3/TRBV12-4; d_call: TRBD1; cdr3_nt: TGTGCCAGCAGTCCTCAGGGGGGACCGTCTGAACTGTTTTTT; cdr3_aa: CASSPQGGPSELFF
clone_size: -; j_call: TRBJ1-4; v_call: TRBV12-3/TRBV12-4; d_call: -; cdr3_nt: TGTGCCAGCAGATTGACAGGAACTAATGAAAAACTGTTTTTT; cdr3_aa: CASRLTGTNEKLFF
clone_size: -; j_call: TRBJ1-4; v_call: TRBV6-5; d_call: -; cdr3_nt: TGTGCCAGCAGTTACTATTTCGATAGGGGGCTGTTTTTT; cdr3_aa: CASSYYFDRGLFF
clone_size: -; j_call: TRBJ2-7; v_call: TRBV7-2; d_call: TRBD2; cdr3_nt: TGTGCCAGCACCACTTACCGGGGGGACGAGCAGTACTTC; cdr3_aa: CASTTYRGDEQYF
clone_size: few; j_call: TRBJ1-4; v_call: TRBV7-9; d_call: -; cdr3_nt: TGTGCCAGCAGCCGATCCCGGGGCTCAAGTAATGAAAAACTGTTTTTT; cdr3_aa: CASSRSRGSSNEKLFF
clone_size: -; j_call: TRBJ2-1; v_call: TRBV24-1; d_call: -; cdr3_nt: TGTGCCACCAGTGATTTAACGGGGGCAGAGTTCTTC; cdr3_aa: CATSDLTGAEFF
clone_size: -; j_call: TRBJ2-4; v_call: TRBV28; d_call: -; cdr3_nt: TGTGCCAGCAGTGAGACTAGTCTAGCCAAAAACATTCAGTACTTC; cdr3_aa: CASSETSLAKNIQYF
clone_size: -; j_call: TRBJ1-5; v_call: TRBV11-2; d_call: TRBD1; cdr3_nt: TGTGCCAGCAGCTTCGGACAGGGGGCTCAGCCCCAGCATTTT; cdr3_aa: CASSFGQGAQPQHF
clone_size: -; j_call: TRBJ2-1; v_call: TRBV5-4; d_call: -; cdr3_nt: TGTGCCAGCAGCTTACCCTGGCCAGACAATGAGCAGTTCTTC; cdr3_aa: CASSLPWPDNEQFF
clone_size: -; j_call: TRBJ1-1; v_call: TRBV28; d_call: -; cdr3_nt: TGTGCCAGCAGCTTGACAAACGGGGGACTGAGGAACACTGAAGCTTTCTTT; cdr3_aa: CASSLTNGGLRNTEAFF
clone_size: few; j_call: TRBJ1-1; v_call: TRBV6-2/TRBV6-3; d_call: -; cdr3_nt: TGTGCCAGCAGTTCTGCAGCGTCCCTGAACACTGAAGCTTTCTTT; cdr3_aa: CASSSAASLNTEAFF
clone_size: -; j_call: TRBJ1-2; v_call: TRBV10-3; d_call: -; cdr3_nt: TGTGCCATCAGCTACCCTCAGGGATCTAACTATGGCTACACCTTC; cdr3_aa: CAISYPQGSNYGYTF
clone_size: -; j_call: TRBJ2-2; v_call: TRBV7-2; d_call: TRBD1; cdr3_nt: TGTGCCAGCAGCTTCGGACAGGGCGACACCGGGGAGCTGTTTTTT; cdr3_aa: CASSFGQGDTGELFF
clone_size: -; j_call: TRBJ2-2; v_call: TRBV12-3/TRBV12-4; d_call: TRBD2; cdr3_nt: TGTGCCAGCAGTCAGGGACTAGCGGAAACCGGGGAGCTGTTTTTT; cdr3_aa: CASSQGLAETGELFF